This T cell receptor (beta chain) was captured by sequencing in a study of control samples from healthy donors and cancer patients (dated by TCRdb to 2018 to 2020). Worth noting for this clone: This receptor's antigen is unknown. The record has no base qualities; no much larger clone is one base away.

Receptor amplification or capture employed the immunoSEQ multiplex PCR assay. The table comes from immuneACCESS by way of TCRdb, which keeps in-frame sequences with V and J called. Part of the clones is missing from these tables; in studies checked, under half for an unresolved V gene and the rest for unknown reasons. In this sample the table shows roughly 370,000 clones, approximately 90% of which occur a single time. 5.5% to 8% of the sample belongs to the ten largest clones. From the cysteine up to the phenylalanine, the CDR3 has a length of 14 residues. Only the CDR3 DNA is retained, 42 bases long and in frame from the first base. The germline V gene (reference sequence) provides CDR1 GTSNPN and CDR2 SVGIG. Relative to germline, V is missing 1 base and J is missing 4 bases, with 5 bases of the junction outside any gene match.

The sequenced material came from PBMCs. The source is a man in his forties with head and neck cancer. The chain employs TRBV30 and TRBJ2-7, with 9 junctional bases fitting TRBD2. The nucleotides read TGTGCCTGGAGTGGCGGGAGGGCCGAGTACGAGCAGTACTTC. Translated, this is CAWSGGRAEYEQYF.